This T cell receptor (beta chain) was sequenced in a study of control samples from healthy donors and cancer patients. Data came from immunoSEQ multiplex PCR; TCRdb stores just in-frame clones and leaves some out. Here the sample spans about 190,000 clones, around 90% being singletons. CDR3 length equals 18 residues. The germline V gene has CDR1 MGHRA and CDR2 YSYEKL. The V and J ends lost 1 base and 6 bases, in that order; junction bases with no gene match: 11. This chain uses TRBV4-1 with TRBJ2-2, with TRBD2 matching 10 bases. This clonotype was sampled from a man younger than 40 in good health. Specimen: blood. This CDR3 reads CASSQVPSGGQTAGELFF. CDR3 nucleotides: TGCGCCAGCAGCCAAGTGCCTAGCGGGGGCCAGACGGCCGGGGAGCTGTTTTTT.